This TCR beta chain was found in a study of CD8+ T cells in alopecia areata. The CDR3 runs 15 residues. Germline V CDR1 and CDR2: SNHLY, FYNNEI. The junction had 4 bases not matched to a gene; V was cut back by 6 bases and J by 4 bases. cDNA reverse transcribed from extracted RNA served as the sequencing template. The data were produced by immunoSEQ multiplex PCR, yet TCRdb's version contains in-frame clones alone and is incomplete. Among about 110,000 clones listed, approximately 60% were seen once. Study conclusions and caveats: Normal scalp showed lower clonality than lesional scalp, especially alopecia totalis/universalis. Sharing of TCR sequences between patients (possibly for HLA-related reasons) was less clear than in mice.

About this clone itself: Its cognate antigen is unknown.

The receptor's source is a human donor in good health. The chain recombines TRBV2 with TRBJ1-3; 12 bases map to TRBD1. The sequencing sample was made of CD8+ T cells sorted from blood. This CDR3 is CASSSGQGAGNTIYF. The CDR3 DNA reads as TGTGCCAGCAGCTCGGGACAGGGGGCAGGAAACACCATATATTTT. Using reference TRBV2 and TRBJ1-3 for the parts outside the CDR3, the full variable domain is EPEVTQTPSHQVTQMGQEVILRCVPISNHLYFYWYRQILGQKVEFLVSFYNNEISEKSEIFDDQFSVERPDGSNFTLKIRSTKLEDSAMYFCASSSGQGAGNTIYFGEGSWLTVV.